Given below is one TCR beta chain in context. This sample is part of a study of blood T cell repertoires in COVID-19. Germline trimming cut 4 bases from V and 4 bases from J; bases unmatched to any gene: 4. CDR1 MNHEY and CDR2 SMNVEV come from the germline V gene (reference sequence). CDR3 length equals 13 residues. Clones were read by immunoSEQ multiplex PCR, and TCRdb kept only the in-frame ones, dropping some. Of fewer than 600,000 clones in the sample, around nine tenths were seen once. This chain uses TRBV27 with TRBJ2-7; 7 bases align to TRBD2. The sequence came from a woman aged 40 to 49 who had recovered from COVID-19. The source material was PBMCs or T cells enriched from blood (not recorded which). The CDR3 here is CASSSGLIYEQYF. CDR3 DNA sequence: TGTGCCAGCAGTTCGGGACTAATATACGAGCAGTACTTC.